Only a few counts were recorded for the clone carrying this TCR beta chain. The source of the sample is a study of T cells after yellow fever vaccination. TCRdb processed the 5' RACE reads anew with MiXCR; each CDR3 protein has one entry. The table records 500,000 to 650,000 distinct CDR3 sequences, less than 15% of them present only once. Germline-derived CDR1 and CDR2 are SGDLS and YYNGEE. The CDR3 is made up of 13 amino acids. The ends lost 2 bases at V and 2 bases at J; junction bases unmatched: 0. This rearrangement joins TRBV9 to TRBJ1-2; 7 nucleotides align to TRBD1. The sequence was obtained from a man aged 25 to 40 who received the YFV17D yellow fever vaccine. The input for sequencing was PBMCs, taken on the day of the yellow fever booster vaccination. Written as DNA, the CDR3 is TGTGCCAGCAGCGTGACAGGGAACTATGGCTACACCTTC. Encoded protein: CASSVTGNYGYTF. The full variable domain, rest sourced from reference TRBV9 and TRBJ1-2, is DSGVTQTPKHLITATGQRVTLRCSPRSGDLSVYWYQQSLDQGLQFLIQYYNGEERAKGNILERFSAQQFPDLHSELNLSSLELGDSALYFCASSVTGNYGYTFGSGTRLTVV.